Listed below are T cell receptor beta chains from one sample, sequenced in a study of blood T cell repertoires in COVID-19. Libraries were prepared by immunoSEQ multiplex PCR; TCRdb keeps only in-frame clonotypes and omits some of them. The sample has 120,000 to 150,000 clones; about nine tenths are singletons. Input material: peripheral blood. The source is a man in his forties or fifties who had recovered from COVID-19. Both conserved end residues are part of each CDR3. A D gene is named only where the DNA matches it firmly. Size is stated for part of the rows, as once, few or many counts, or as a class when the clone is expanded.

j_gene	abundance	len	d_gene	v_gene	CDR3aa	CDR3nt
TRBJ2-3	once	14	TRBD2	TRBV6-5	CASRGSGGTDTQYF	TGTGCCAGCAGGGGTAGCGGGGGCACAGATACGCAGTATTTT
TRBJ2-2	.	17	TRBD2	TRBV18	CASSRFRLATNTGELFF	TGTGCCAGCTCAAGGTTTCGACTAGCGACGAACACCGGGGAGCTGTTTTTT
TRBJ1-3	.	16	.	TRBV5-4	CASSRLGAGAGNTIYF	TGTGCCAGCAGCCGCCTGGGGGCAGGGGCTGGAAACACCATATATTTT
TRBJ1-4	.	13	TRBD1	TRBV4-3	CASSATGVEKLFF	TGCGCCAGCAGCGCAACAGGGGTTGAAAAACTGTTTTTT
TRBJ2-1	.	14	TRBD2	TRBV7-2	CASSLPSRGGSKFF	TGTGCCAGCAGCTTACCATCTCGCGGGGGTAGTAAGTTCTTC
TRBJ2-3	.	14	.	TRBV5-4	CASSLAGIADTQYF	TGTGCCAGCAGCTTGGCAGGAATAGCAGATACGCAGTATTTT
TRBJ2-1	.	15	TRBD2	TRBV30	CAWSRRTSGGNEQFF	TGTGCCTGGAGTCGTAGGACTAGCGGGGGCAATGAGCAGTTCTTC
TRBJ2-3	.	15	.	TRBV14	CATAPWTGSTDTQYF	TGTGCCACGGCCCCGTGGACGGGGAGCACAGATACGCAGTATTTT
TRBJ1-4	.	15	TRBD1	TRBV2	CASSGRDRGPEKLFF	TGTGCCAGCAGTGGACGGGACAGGGGGCCTGAAAAACTGTTTTTT
TRBJ1-4	.	20	TRBD1	TRBV15	CATSSVFGQGVLFSNEKLFF	TGTGCCACCAGCAGTGTTTTCGGACAGGGGGTTCTTTTCAGTAATGAAAAACTGTTTTTT
TRBJ2-7	.	15	TRBD2	TRBV5-1	CASSLGLAGTYEQYF	TGCGCCAGCAGCTTGGGGCTAGCGGGGACTTACGAGCAGTACTTC
TRBJ2-3	.	16	TRBD1	TRBV3-1/TRBV3-2	CASSQFRTGSTDTQYF	TGTGCCAGCAGCCAATTTCGGACAGGGAGCACAGATACGCAGTATTTT
TRBJ1-1	.	14	.	TRBV5-1	CASSLAGADSEAFF	TGCGCCAGCAGCTTGGCAGGGGCAGATAGTGAAGCTTTCTTT
TRBJ2-7	once	13	.	TRBV6-2/TRBV6-3	CASSYGAAYEQYF	TGTGCCAGCAGTTATGGAGCGGCCTACGAGCAGTACTTC
TRBJ2-6	.	17	TRBD1	TRBV9	CASSVAGTGTGANVLTF	TGTGCCAGCAGCGTAGCCGGGACAGGGACTGGGGCCAACGTCCTGACTTTC
TRBJ2-1	.	16	TRBD2	TRBV18	CASSPSGGGTYNEQFF	TGTGCCAGCTCACCATCCGGCGGGGGGACCTACAATGAGCAGTTCTTC
TRBJ2-3	.	15	TRBD2	TRBV5-1	CASSFIAGITDTQYF	TGCGCCAGCAGCTTTATAGCGGGGATCACAGATACGCAGTATTTT
TRBJ2-5	.	15	.	TRBV6-5	CASSYSGGTQETQYF	TGTGCCAGCAGTTACTCAGGCGGGACCCAAGAGACCCAGTACTTC
TRBJ2-5	.	14	TRBD1	TRBV18	CASSPGTAQETQYF	TGTGCCAGCTCACCCGGGACAGCCCAAGAGACCCAGTACTTC
TRBJ2-7	.	13	.	TRBV27	CASSSLRGRGEYF	TGTGCCAGCAGTTCCCTTCGGGGCAGGGGGGAGTACTTC
TRBJ1-1	.	15	.	TRBV5-4	CASSPAYGVNTEAFF	TGTGCCAGCAGCCCCGCCTACGGAGTGAACACTGAAGCTTTCTTT
TRBJ1-1	.	14	.	TRBV7-8	CASSPSTGYTEAFF	TGTGCCAGCAGCCCAAGCACAGGGTACACTGAAGCTTTCTTT
TRBJ2-1	few	17	TRBD2	TRBV7-9	CASRPQSRTSSSNEQFF	TGTGCCAGCAGACCCCAGTCCCGGACTAGCTCCTCCAATGAGCAGTTCTTC
TRBJ2-3	.	16	.	TRBV6-1	CASSEGTGTGTDTQYF	TGTGCCAGCAGTGAAGGGACTGGAACTGGCACAGATACGCAGTATTTT
TRBJ2-5	.	14	.	TRBV29-1	CSSLGTSEWGTQYF	TGCAGCTCCCTGGGGACTTCAGAGTGGGGGACCCAGTACTTC
TRBJ2-3	.	16	.	TRBV7-2	CASSLAAGARGDTQYF	TGTGCCAGCAGCTTAGCCGCGGGGGCACGAGGAGATACGCAGTATTTT
TRBJ1-4	once	11	.	TRBV7-9	CASSGNEKLFF	TGTGCCAGCAGCGGCAATGAAAAACTGTTTTTT
TRBJ2-3	.	15	TRBD2	TRBV7-2	CASRPRLAGTDTQYF	TGTGCCAGCAGACCCAGACTAGCGGGCACAGATACGCAGTATTTT
TRBJ1-5	.	16	.	TRBV6-2/TRBV6-3	CASSYSFRGGNQPQHF	TGTGCCAGCAGTTACTCGTTCAGGGGCGGCAATCAGCCCCAGCATTTT
TRBJ1-2	.	13	.	TRBV7-8	CASSQRLGYGYTF	TGTGCCAGCAGCCAGAGGTTGGGCTATGGCTACACCTTC
TRBJ2-7	.	16	TRBD1	TRBV7-6	CASSSRPGTGLYEQYF	TGTGCCAGCAGCTCCAGGCCCGGGACAGGGTTGTACGAGCAGTACTTC
TRBJ2-3	.	16	TRBD2	TRBV4-1	CASSQDRGGGTDTQYF	TGCGCCAGCAGCCAAGATCGGGGCGGGGGGACAGATACGCAGTATTTT